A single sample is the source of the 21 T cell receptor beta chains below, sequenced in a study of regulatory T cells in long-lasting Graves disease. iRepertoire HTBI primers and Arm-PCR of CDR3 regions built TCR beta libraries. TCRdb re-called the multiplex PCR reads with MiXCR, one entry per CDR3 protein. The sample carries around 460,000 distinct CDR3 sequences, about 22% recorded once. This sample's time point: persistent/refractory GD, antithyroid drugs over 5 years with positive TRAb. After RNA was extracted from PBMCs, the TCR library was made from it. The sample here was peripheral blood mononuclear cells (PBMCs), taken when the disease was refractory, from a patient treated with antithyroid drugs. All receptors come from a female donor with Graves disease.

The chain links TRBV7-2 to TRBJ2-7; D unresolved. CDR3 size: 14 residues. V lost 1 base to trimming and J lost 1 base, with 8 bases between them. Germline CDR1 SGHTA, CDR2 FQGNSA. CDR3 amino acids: CASSLVVDSYEQYF. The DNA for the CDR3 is TGTGCCAGCAGCTTAGTGGTCGATTCCTACGAGCAGTACTTC.

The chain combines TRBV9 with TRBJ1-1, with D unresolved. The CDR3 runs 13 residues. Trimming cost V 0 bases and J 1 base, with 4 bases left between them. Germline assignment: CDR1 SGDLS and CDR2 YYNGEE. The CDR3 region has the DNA TGTGCCAGCAGCGTAGATAAGAACACTGAAGCTTTCTTT. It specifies CASSVDKNTEAFF.

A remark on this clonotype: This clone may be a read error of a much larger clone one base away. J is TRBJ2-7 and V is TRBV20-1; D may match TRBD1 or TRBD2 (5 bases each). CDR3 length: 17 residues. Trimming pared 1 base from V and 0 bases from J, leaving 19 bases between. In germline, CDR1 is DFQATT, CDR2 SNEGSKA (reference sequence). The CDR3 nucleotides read TGCAGTGCTAGAGTTCCTAGTGGGGCGGGCCTCTCCTACGAGCAGTACTTC. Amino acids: CSARVPSGAGLSYEQYF.

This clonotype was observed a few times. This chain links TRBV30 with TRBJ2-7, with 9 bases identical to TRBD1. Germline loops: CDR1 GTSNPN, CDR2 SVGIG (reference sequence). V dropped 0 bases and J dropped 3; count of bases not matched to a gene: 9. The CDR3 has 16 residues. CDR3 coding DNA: TGTGCCTGGAGTGTACCGGGACAGGGAATAGTCTACGAGCAGTACTTC. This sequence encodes CAWSVPGQGIVYEQYF.

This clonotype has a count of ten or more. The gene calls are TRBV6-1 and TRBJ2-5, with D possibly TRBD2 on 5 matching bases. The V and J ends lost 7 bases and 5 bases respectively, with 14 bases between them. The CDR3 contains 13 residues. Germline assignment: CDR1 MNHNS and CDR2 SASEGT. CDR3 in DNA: TGTGCCAGCAAGTCGGGATTCAGTGAGACCCAGTACTTC. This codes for CASKSGFSETQYF.

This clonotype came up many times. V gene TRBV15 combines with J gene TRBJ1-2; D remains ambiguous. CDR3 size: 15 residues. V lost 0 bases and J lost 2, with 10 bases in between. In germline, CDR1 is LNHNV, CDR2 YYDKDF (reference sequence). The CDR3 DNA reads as TGTGCCACCAGCAGAGATCAGCTGTTAAACTATGGCTACACCTTC. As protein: CATSRDQLLNYGYTF.

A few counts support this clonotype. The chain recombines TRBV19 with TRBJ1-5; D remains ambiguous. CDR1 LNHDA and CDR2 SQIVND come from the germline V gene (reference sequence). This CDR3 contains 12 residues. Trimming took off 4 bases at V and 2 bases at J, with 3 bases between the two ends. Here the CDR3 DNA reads TGTGCCAGTAGTACCCGCAATCAGCCCCAGCATTTT. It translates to CASSTRNQPQHF.

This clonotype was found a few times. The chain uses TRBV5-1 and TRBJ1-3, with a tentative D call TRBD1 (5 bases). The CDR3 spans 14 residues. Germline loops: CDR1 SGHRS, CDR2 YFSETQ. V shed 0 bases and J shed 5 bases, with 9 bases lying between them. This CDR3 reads CASSLGDGRNTIYF. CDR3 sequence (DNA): TGCGCCAGCAGCTTGGGGGACGGTCGAAACACCATATATTTT.

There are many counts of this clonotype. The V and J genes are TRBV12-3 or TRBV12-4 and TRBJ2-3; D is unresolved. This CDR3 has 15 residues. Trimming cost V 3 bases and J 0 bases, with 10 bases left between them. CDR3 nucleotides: TGTGCCAGCAGTTTTCACTCGGCTAGCACAGATACGCAGTATTTT. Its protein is CASSFHSASTDTQYF.

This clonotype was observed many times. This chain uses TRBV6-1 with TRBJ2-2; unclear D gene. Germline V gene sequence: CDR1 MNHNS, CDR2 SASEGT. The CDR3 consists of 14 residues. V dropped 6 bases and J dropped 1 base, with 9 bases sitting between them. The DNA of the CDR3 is TGTGCCAGCAGGCGGTTGGAGAACACCGGGGAGCTGTTTTTT. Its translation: CASRRLENTGELFF.

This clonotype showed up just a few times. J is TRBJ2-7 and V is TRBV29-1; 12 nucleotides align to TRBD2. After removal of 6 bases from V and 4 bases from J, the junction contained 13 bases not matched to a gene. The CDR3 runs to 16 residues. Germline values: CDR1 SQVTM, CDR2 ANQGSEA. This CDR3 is CSVKGPPGLAGYEQYF. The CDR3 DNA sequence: TGCAGCGTGAAAGGACCCCCGGGACTAGCGGGTTACGAGCAGTACTTC.

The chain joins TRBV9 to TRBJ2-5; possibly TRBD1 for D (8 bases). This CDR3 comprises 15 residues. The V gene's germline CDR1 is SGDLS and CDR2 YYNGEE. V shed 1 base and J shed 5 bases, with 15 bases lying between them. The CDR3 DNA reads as TGTGCCAGCAGCGTAACAGGGGGAGGGACGGAGACCCAGTACTTC. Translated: CASSVTGGGTETQYF.

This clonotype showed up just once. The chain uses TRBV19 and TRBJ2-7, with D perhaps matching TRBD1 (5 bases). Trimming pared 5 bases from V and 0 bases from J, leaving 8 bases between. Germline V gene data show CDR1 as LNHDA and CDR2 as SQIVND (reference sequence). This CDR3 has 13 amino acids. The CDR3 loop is CASSEGDSYEQYF. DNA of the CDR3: TGTGCCAGTAGTGAAGGGGACTCCTACGAGCAGTACTTC.

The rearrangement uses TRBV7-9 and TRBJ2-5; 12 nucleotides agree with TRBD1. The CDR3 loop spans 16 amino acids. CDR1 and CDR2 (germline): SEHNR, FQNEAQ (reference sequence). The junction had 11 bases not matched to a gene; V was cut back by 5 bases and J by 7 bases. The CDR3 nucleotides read TGTGCCAGCAGCCCCGCCGGGACAGGGGGCGAGGGGACCCAGTACTTC. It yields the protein CASSPAGTGGEGTQYF.

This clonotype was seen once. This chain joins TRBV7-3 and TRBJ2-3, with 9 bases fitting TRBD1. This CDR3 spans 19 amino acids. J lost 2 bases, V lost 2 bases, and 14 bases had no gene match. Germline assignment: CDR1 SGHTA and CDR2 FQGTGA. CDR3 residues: CASSLSKPGQGPNTDTQYF. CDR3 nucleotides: TGTGCCAGCAGCTTATCCAAACCGGGACAGGGCCCGAACACAGATACGCAGTATTTT.

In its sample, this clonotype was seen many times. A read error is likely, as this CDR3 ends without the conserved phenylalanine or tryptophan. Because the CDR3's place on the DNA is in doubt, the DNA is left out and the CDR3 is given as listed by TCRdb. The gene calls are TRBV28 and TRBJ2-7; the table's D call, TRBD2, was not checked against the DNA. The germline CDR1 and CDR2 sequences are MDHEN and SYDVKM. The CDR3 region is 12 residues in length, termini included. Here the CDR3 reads CASSVGGGENVL.

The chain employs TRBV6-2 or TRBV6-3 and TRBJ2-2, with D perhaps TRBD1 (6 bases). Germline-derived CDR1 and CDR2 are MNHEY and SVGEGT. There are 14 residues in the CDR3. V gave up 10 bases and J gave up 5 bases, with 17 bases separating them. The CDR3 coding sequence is TGTGCCATCCAAGACAGGACGTATACCGGGGAGCTGTTTTTT. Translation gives CAIQDRTYTGELFF.

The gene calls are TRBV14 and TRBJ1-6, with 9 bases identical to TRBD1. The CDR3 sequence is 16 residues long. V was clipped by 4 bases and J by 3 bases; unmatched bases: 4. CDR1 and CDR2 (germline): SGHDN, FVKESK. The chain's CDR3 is CASSRDRAIYNSPLHF. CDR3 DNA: TGTGCCAGCAGCCGGGACAGGGCGATCTATAATTCACCCCTCCACTTT.

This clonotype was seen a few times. This chain's CDR3 is CAISQIDTNAYGYTF. The DNA of the CDR3 is TGTGCCATCAGCCAAATAGACACCAACGCCTATGGCTACACCTTC. The chain is built from TRBV10-3 and TRBJ1-2; D gene unclear. The CDR3 spans 15 residues. The ends were cut back, 6 bases at V and 4 bases at J, with 18 bases in the middle. Germline lookup yields CDR1 ENHRY and CDR2 SYGVKD.

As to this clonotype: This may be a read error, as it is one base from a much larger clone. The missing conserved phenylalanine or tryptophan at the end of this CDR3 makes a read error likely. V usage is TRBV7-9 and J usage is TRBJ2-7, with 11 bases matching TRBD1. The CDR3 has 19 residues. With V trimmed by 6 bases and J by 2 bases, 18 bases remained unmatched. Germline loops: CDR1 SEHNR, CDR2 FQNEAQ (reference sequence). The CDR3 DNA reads TGTGCCAGCAGTCTGAGGCGGGACAGGGGGAAACTACGTCCCTACGAGCAGTACTCC. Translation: CASSLRRDRGKLRPYEQYS.

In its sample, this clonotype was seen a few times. For the CDR3, the DNA is TGTGCCAGCAGCTTAGCGCAAGGGGCCAGCTCCTACGAGCAGTACTTC. It specifies CASSLAQGASSYEQYF. The chain joins TRBV7-9 to TRBJ2-7, with D possibly TRBD1 on 5 matching bases. From germline, CDR1 is SEHNR and CDR2 FQNEAQ (reference sequence). V was shortened by 0 bases and J by 0 bases, with 12 bases between the two germline ends. This CDR3 is built from 16 residues.